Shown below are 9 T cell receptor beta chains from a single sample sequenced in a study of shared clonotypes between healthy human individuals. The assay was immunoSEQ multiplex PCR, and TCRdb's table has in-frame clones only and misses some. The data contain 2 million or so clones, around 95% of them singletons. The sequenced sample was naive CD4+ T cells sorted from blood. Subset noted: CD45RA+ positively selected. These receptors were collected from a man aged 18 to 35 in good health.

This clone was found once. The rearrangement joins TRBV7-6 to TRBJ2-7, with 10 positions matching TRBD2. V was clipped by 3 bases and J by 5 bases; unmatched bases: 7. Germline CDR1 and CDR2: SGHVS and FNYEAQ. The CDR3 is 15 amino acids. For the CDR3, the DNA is TGTGCCAGCAGCTTGGCTACTAGCGGGGCCAACGAGCAGTACTTC. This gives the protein CASSLATSGANEQYF.

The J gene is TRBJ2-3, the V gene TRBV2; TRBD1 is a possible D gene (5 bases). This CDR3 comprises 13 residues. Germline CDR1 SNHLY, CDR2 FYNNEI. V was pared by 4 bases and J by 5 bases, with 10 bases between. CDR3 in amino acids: CASSAGLVDTQYF. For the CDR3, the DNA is TGTGCCAGCAGTGCAGGGTTGGTAGATACGCAGTATTTT.

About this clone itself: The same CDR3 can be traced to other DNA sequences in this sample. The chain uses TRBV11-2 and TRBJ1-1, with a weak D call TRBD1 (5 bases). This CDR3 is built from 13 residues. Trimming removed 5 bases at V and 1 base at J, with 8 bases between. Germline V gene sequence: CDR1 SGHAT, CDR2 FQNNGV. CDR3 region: CASSPQGNTEAFF. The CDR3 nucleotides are TGTGCCAGCAGCCCTCAGGGGAACACTGAAGCTTTCTTT.

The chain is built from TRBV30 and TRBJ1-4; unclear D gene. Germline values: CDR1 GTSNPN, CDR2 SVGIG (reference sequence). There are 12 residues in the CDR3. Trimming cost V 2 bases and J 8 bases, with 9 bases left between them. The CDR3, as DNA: TGTGCCTGGAGTTCATTAGGCGAAAAACTGTTTTTT. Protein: CAWSSLGEKLFF.

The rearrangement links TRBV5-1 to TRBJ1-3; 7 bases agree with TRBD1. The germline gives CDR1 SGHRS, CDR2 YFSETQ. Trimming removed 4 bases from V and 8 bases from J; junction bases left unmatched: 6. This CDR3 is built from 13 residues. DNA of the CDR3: TGCGCCAGCAGCGGGACAGTCCGAGACACCATATATTTT. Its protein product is CASSGTVRDTIYF.

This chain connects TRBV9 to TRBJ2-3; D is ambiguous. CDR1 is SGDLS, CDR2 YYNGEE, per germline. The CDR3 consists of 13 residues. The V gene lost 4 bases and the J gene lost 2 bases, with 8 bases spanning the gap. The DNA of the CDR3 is TGTGCCAGCAGCCCCCCCGCCACAGATACGCAGTATTTT. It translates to CASSPPATDTQYF. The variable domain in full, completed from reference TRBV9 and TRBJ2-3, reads DSGVTQTPKHLITATGQRVTLRCSPRSGDLSVYWYQQSLDQGLQFLIQYYNGEERAKGNILERFSAQQFPDLHSELNLSSLELGDSALYFCASSPPATDTQYFGPGTRLTVL.

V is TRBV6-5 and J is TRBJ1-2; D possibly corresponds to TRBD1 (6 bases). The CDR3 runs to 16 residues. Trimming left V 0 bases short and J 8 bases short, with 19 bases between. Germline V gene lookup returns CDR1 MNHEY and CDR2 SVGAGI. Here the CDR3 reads CASSYSSRGAPLGYTF. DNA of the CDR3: TGTGCCAGCAGTTACTCATCCAGGGGCGCCCCGTTAGGCTACACCTTC.

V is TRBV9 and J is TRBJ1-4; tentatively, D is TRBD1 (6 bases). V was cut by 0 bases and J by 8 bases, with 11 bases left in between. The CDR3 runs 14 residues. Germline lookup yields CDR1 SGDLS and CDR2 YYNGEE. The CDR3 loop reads CASSVGGAGEKLFF. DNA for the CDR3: TGTGCCAGCAGCGTAGGGGGGGCAGGAGAAAAACTGTTTTTT.

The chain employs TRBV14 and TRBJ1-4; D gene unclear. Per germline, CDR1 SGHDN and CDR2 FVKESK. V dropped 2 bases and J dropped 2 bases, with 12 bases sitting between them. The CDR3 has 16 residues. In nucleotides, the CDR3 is TGTGCCAGCAGCCAAAGTGGGGTCAGTACTAATGAAAAACTGTTTTTT. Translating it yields CASSQSGVSTNEKLFF.